This is a list of T cell receptor beta chains from one sample in a study of blood T cell repertoires in COVID-19. Sequenced by immunoSEQ multiplex PCR; TCRdb stores in-frame clones only, minus some. The sample includes about 68,000 clones, over 75% of them seen just once. The sample consisted of peripheral blood. These TCRs come from a man aged 35 to 55 with COVID-19, enrolled during active disease. Both conserved end residues are part of each CDR3. A D gene is named only where the DNA matches it firmly. Clone size appears in some rows only: once, few, many, or a class for an expanded clone.

cdr3_length d_call j_call v_call clone_size cdr3_nt cdr3_aa
15 . TRBJ2-7 TRBV15 . TGTGCCACCAGCATAGAACGGGGGAACTCCTACGAGCAGTACTTC CATSIERGNSYEQYF
15 . TRBJ1-2 TRBV11-2 . TGTGCCAGCAGCTTAGATGGCGACAGGTACTATGGCTACACCTTC CASSLDGDRYYGYTF
15 . TRBJ1-6 TRBV11-2 . TGTGCCAGCAGCTTATCAGGGGCAGCTAATTCACCCCTCCACTTT CASSLSGAANSPLHF
15 TRBD2 TRBJ2-1 TRBV5-1 . TGCGCCAGCAGCGCAAGCGGGGGGGCCATCAATGAGCAGTTCTTC CASSASGGAINEQFF
15 TRBD2 TRBJ2-3 TRBV30 . TGTGCCTGGAGTGCCGGACTAGGGCTCACAGATACGCAGTATTTT CAWSAGLGLTDTQYF
11 . TRBJ2-2 TRBV7-9 . TGTGCCAGCAGCTACAACCGGGAGCTGTTTTTT CASSYNRELFF
15 TRBD1 TRBJ2-5 TRBV19 . TGTGCCAGTAGTATGGGTGACAGGGAACGAGAGACCCAGTACTTC CASSMGDRERETQYF
12 . TRBJ2-1 TRBV2 . TGTGCCAGCGGAGGGGACTACAATGAGCAGTTCTTC CASGGDYNEQFF
16 TRBD2 TRBJ2-2 TRBV28 . TGTGCCAGCAGTTTATACTGGCGGGGGGACACCGGGGAGCTGTTTTTT CASSLYWRGDTGELFF
14 . TRBJ2-3 TRBV7-3 . TGTGCCAGCAGCCCAGGACTACCCACAGATACGCAGTATTTT CASSPGLPTDTQYF
15 TRBD1 TRBJ1-4 TRBV30 . TGTGCCTGGAGTTTCCGGCAGGGGGCGTATGAAAAACTGTTTTTT CAWSFRQGAYEKLFF
15 . TRBJ1-5 TRBV5-5 . TGTGCCAGCAGCTTGCAAGCAGGGGAGGGTCAGCCCCAGCATTTT CASSLQAGEGQPQHF
12 . TRBJ1-5 TRBV28 . TGTGCCAGCAGGGCTAGCAATCAGCCCCAGCATTTT CASRASNQPQHF
17 TRBD2 TRBJ2-7 TRBV4-1 once TGCGCCAGCAGCCATACCGCGGGAGGGGGAAGCTCCTACGAGCAGTACTTC CASSHTAGGGSSYEQYF
15 . TRBJ1-3 TRBV2 once TGTGCCAGCAGCGATCTCGGGGGCTCTGGAAACACCATATATTTT CASSDLGGSGNTIYF
13 . TRBJ1-4 TRBV5-8 . TGTGCCAGCAGCCACACGTCTAATGAAAAACTGTTTTTT CASSHTSNEKLFF
14 . TRBJ2-5 TRBV7-2 . TGTGCCAGCAGCTCCCGATCGGTGAGGGAGACCCAGTACTTC CASSSRSVRETQYF
14 TRBD1 TRBJ1-6 TRBV27 . TGTGCCAGCAGTTGGATTGACAGGGTGGAGGCCCTCCACTTT CASSWIDRVEALHF
15 . TRBJ1-2 TRBV5-1 once TGCGCCAGCAGCTTGCAGGGGACCGCCAACTATGGCCACACCTTC CASSLQGTANYGHTF
14 . TRBJ2-4 TRBV28 . TGTGCCAGCAGTTTTAGGGATGGAGGAAACATTCAGTACTTC CASSFRDGGNIQYF
16 TRBD2 TRBJ2-7 TRBV19 . TGTGCCAGTAGGCCCCCCGGACTAGCGGGGGCCTACGAGCAGTACTTC CASRPPGLAGAYEQYF
16 TRBD2 TRBJ2-3 TRBV4-2 once TGTGCCAGCAGCCGCGGGGGGAGGGGGGCGACAGATACGCAGTATTTT CASSRGGRGATDTQYF